These T cell receptor beta chains were read from a single sample in a study of early T cells in non-severe SARS-CoV-2 infection. MiXCR, run by TCRdb on the 5' RACE reads, gives a single entry per CDR3 protein. The sample lists tens of thousands of distinct CDR3 sequences, roughly 10% occurring once. This material consisted of whole blood, taken at baseline. The receptors here all came from an adult who was a healthcare worker with PCR-confirmed SARS-CoV-2 infection or an uninfected control (not recorded which). Both conserved end residues are part of each CDR3. Each record gives: clone size, D gene, J gene, V gene, CDR3 protein, CDR3 DNA. The D gene is left open where the match is weak. Some rows have no size entry. The others give once, few or many, or a class for an expanded clone.

size: .
D: TRBD2
J: TRBJ2-7
V: TRBV3-1
CDR3: CASSRSGSLHEQYF
DNA: TGTGCCAGCAGCCGCAGCGGGAGTCTCCACGAGCAGTACTTC

size: many
D: TRBD1
J: TRBJ1-6
V: TRBV4-3
CDR3: CASSPVGQGINSPLHF
DNA: TGCGCCAGCAGCCCGGTGGGACAGGGCATCAATTCACCCCTCCACTTT

size: few
D: .
J: TRBJ1-1
V: TRBV27
CDR3: CASSLLGRSRNTEAFF
DNA: TGTGCCAGCAGTTTATTAGGTAGAAGCCGGAACACTGAAGCTTTCTTT

size: few
D: TRBD2
J: TRBJ2-7
V: TRBV4-1
CDR3: CASSPSAGGLGEQYF
DNA: TGCGCCAGCAGCCCGAGTGCGGGAGGGCTGGGCGAGCAGTACTTC

size: many
D: .
J: TRBJ2-4
V: TRBV28
CDR3: CASRGRLLGQYF
DNA: TGTGCCAGCAGAGGGAGGCTTCTAGGTCAGTACTTC

size: .
D: .
J: TRBJ2-3
V: TRBV20-1
CDR3: CSARVFGGVGDTQYF
DNA: TGCAGTGCTAGAGTCTTCGGGGGAGTAGGTGATACGCAGTATTTT

size: many
D: .
J: TRBJ1-5
V: TRBV14
CDR3: CASSQGGGNQPQHF
DNA: TGTGCCAGCAGCCAGGGAGGGGGGAATCAGCCCCAGCATTTT

size: few
D: .
J: TRBJ2-7
V: TRBV20-1
CDR3: CSARDPGRFLYEQYF
DNA: TGCAGTGCTAGAGATCCCGGGAGATTCCTCTACGAGCAGTACTTC

size: few
D: .
J: TRBJ2-1
V: TRBV7-9
CDR3: CASSKNSGSYNEQFF
DNA: TGTGCCAGCAGTAAGAATTCGGGCTCCTACAATGAGCAGTTCTTC

size: few
D: TRBD1
J: TRBJ1-4
V: TRBV18
CDR3: CASSRGTGGDEKLFF
DNA: TGTGCCAGCTCACGCGGAACAGGGGGAGACGAAAAACTGTTTTTT

size: .
D: TRBD2
J: TRBJ2-7
V: TRBV6-5
CDR3: CASSPSGGDGYEQYF
DNA: TGTGCCAGCAGTCCCAGCGGGGGGGATGGCTACGAGCAGTACTTC

size: few
D: TRBD1
J: TRBJ1-1
V: TRBV18
CDR3: CASSPPGQWNTEAFF
DNA: TGTGCCAGCTCCCCGCCGGGACAGTGGAACACTGAAGCTTTCTTT

size: few
D: .
J: TRBJ2-5
V: TRBV12-3/TRBV12-4
CDR3: CASSSSDSRAQETQYF
DNA: TGTGCCAGCAGTTCGTCAGATTCTCGAGCGCAAGAGACCCAGTACTTC

size: few
D: .
J: TRBJ2-3
V: TRBV7-9
CDR3: CASSLEGRPDTQYF
DNA: TGTGCCAGCAGCTTAGAAGGACGTCCAGATACGCAGTATTTT

size: .
D: TRBD1
J: TRBJ2-6
V: TRBV19
CDR3: CASSWPGGSSGANVLTF
DNA: TGTGCCAGTAGTTGGCCAGGGGGCTCCTCTGGGGCCAACGTCCTGACTTTC

size: .
D: TRBD2
J: TRBJ2-2
V: TRBV7-6
CDR3: CASSLELAGGPKELFF
DNA: TGTGCCAGCAGCCTAGAACTAGCGGGAGGGCCGAAGGAGCTGTTTTTT

size: .
D: .
J: TRBJ2-7
V: TRBV11-2
CDR3: CASSLDRGHMDSYEQYF
DNA: TGTGCCAGCAGCTTAGATAGAGGACACATGGACTCCTACGAGCAGTACTTC

size: few
D: .
J: TRBJ2-7
V: TRBV6-6
CDR3: CASGRGFSEQYF
DNA: TGTGCCAGCGGGAGAGGGTTTAGCGAGCAGTACTTC